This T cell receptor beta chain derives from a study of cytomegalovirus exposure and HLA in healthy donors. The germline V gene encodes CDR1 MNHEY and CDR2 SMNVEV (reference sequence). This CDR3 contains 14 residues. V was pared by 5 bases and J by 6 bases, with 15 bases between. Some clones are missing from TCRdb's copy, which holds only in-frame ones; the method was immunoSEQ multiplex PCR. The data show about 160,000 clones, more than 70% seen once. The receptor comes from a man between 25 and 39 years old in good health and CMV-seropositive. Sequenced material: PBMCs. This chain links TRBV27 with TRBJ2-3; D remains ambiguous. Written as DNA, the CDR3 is TGTGCCAGCAGTGCACCAGGCGCCCCTGATACGCAGTATTTT. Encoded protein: CASSAPGAPDTQYF.